This T cell receptor beta chain was sequenced during a study of sequential checkpoint blockade in melanoma. Study as a whole: Randomization was 1:1 between first-line nivolumab→ipilimumab and ipilimumab→nivolumab. About two dozen patients had tumor biopsies before treatment and at week 13.

This CDR3 is 14 amino acids long. Germline CDR1 SGDLS, CDR2 YYNGEE. Trimming took 6 bases from V and 1 from J; bases not matched to a gene: 3. Study observations and caveats: PD-L1 staining and CD8+ counts, not mutational load, tracked tumor T-cell clonality.

Produced via immunoSEQ multiplex PCR; TCRdb's table is partial and in-frame only. The data contain thousands of clones, 24% of them singletons. This clone was counted many times. As yet, its antigen is unknown. Treatment specified: randomized to nivolumab then ipilimumab (arm A) or the reverse (arm B). No patient had prior DNA-damaging chemotherapy. Sample: tumor tissue (inferred from file names), taken from a patient given nivolumab and ipilimumab in sequence. The chain joins TRBV9 to TRBJ1-1, with 10 bases identical to TRBD1. The receptor was isolated from a human donor with melanoma. In DNA, the CDR3 is TGTGCCAGCACCCGGACAGGGGGGAACACTGAAGCTTTCTTT. Translated: CASTRTGGNTEAFF.